Listed below are T cell receptor beta chains from one sample, sequenced in a study of cytomegalovirus exposure and HLA in healthy donors. Data came from immunoSEQ multiplex PCR; TCRdb stores just in-frame clones and leaves some out. The sample includes roughly 190,000 clones, about 84% of them seen just once. Source material: PBMCs. These receptors were collected from a woman in her late teens or twenties in good health and CMV-seronegative. Both conserved end residues are part of each CDR3. Each record gives: J gene, V gene, D gene, clone size, CDR3 protein, CDR3 DNA. The D gene is left open where the match is weak. Only part of the rows carry a size: once, few, many, or a class if the clone is expanded.

TRBJ2-3 TRBV7-3 TRBD2 NA CASSRTSGGADTQYF TGTGCCAGCAGCCGGACTAGCGGGGGGGCAGATACGCAGTATTTT
TRBJ1-4 TRBV19 NA NA CASRSGRRADEKLFF TGTGCCAGTAGGAGTGGGCGGAGGGCGGATGAAAAACTGTTTTTT
TRBJ2-7 TRBV19 TRBD1 NA CASRAGTGPTYEQYF TGTGCCAGTAGGGCCGGGACAGGACCTACCTACGAGCAGTACTTC
TRBJ1-2 TRBV6-5 TRBD1 NA CASKLVDRVYGYTF TGTGCCAGCAAACTAGTTGACAGGGTCTATGGCTACACCTTC
TRBJ2-7 TRBV7-6 NA NA CASSLDHQVGAPSYEQYF TGTGCCAGCAGCTTAGATCACCAGGTGGGAGCACCCTCCTACGAGCAGTACTTC
TRBJ2-3 TRBV6-5 TRBD2 NA CASSKTSGIIVAQYF TGTGCCAGCAGTAAAACTAGCGGGATAATAGTGGCGCAGTATTTT
TRBJ2-3 TRBV6-1 TRBD2 few CASSELTGGTDTQYF TGTGCCAGCAGTGAATTGACGGGGGGGACAGATACGCAGTATTTT
TRBJ1-1 TRBV25-1 NA NA CASSESQGYNTEAFF TGTGCCAGCAGTGAAAGCCAGGGGTATAACACTGAAGCTTTCTTT
TRBJ2-1 TRBV19 TRBD1 NA CASSTSGTGVLSSYNEQFF TGTGCCAGTAGTACGTCCGGGACAGGGGTCCTTAGCTCCTACAATGAGCAGTTCTTC
TRBJ1-1 TRBV5-5 TRBD1 once CASSLAAGGNTEAFF TGTGCCAGCAGCTTGGCCGCAGGGGGGAACACTGAAGCTTTCTTT
TRBJ2-1 TRBV7-6 TRBD2 NA CASSQTSGTYNEQFF TGTGCCAGCAGCCAGACTAGCGGGACCTACAATGAGCAGTTCTTC
TRBJ1-2 TRBV4-1 NA NA CASRSPGGSMGRGYTF TGCGCCAGCAGGTCTCCGGGTGGGAGCATGGGGAGGGGCTACACCTTC
TRBJ2-1 TRBV18 TRBD2 once CASSDRLALSSYNEQFF TGTGCCAGCTCAGACAGACTAGCGCTAAGCTCCTACAATGAGCAGTTCTTC
TRBJ1-2 TRBV19 NA NA CASSIPLGARGYTF TGTGCCAGTAGTATCCCTCTGGGGGCGCGAGGCTACACCTTC
TRBJ2-1 TRBV13 TRBD2 NA CASSRFSGTSGTNEQFF TGTGCCAGCAGCCGTTTCTCCGGGACTAGCGGGACGAATGAGCAGTTCTTC
TRBJ1-1 TRBV14 NA NA CASSQVRANTEAFF TGTGCCAGCAGCCAAGTCAGGGCCAACACTGAAGCTTTCTTT
TRBJ2-1 TRBV5-1 TRBD2 NA CASSLEGSGTSYNEQFF TGCGCCAGCAGCTTGGAGGGTAGCGGGACGTCCTACAATGAGCAGTTCTTC
TRBJ2-7 TRBV11-2 TRBD2 NA CASRQTGLVASEQYF TGTGCCAGCAGACAAACGGGACTAGTCGCGAGCGAGCAGTACTTC
TRBJ2-5 TRBV29-1 NA NA CSGNRGQETQYF TGCAGCGGAAACCGCGGGCAAGAGACCCAGTACTTC
TRBJ1-1 TRBV27 TRBD1 once CASSLPGTGVTEAFF TGTGCCAGCAGTTTACCCGGGACAGGGGTGACTGAAGCTTTCTTT
TRBJ1-1 TRBV2 TRBD1 many CASSEMQGANTEAFF TGTGCCAGCAGTGAAATGCAGGGGGCAAACACTGAAGCTTTCTTT
TRBJ1-2 TRBV6-1 NA NA CASTTGYGYTF TGTGCCAGCACTACCGGCTATGGCTACACCTTC
TRBJ1-1 TRBV7-6 NA NA CASSSTVNTEAFF TGTGCCAGCAGCTCCACAGTGAACACTGAAGCTTTCTTT
TRBJ2-7 TRBV7-2 TRBD2 NA CASSLGPWAGGYEQYF TGTGCCAGCAGCTTAGGCCCCTGGGCGGGAGGCTACGAGCAGTACTTC
TRBJ2-2 TRBV30 TRBD1 once CAWSSFWGQPNTGELFF TGTGCCTGGAGTTCATTTTGGGGACAGCCGAACACCGGGGAGCTGTTTTTT
TRBJ1-1 TRBV6-6 NA NA CASSPGNTEAFF TGTGCCAGCAGTCCGGGGAACACTGAAGCTTTCTTT
TRBJ2-1 TRBV7-9 TRBD2 NA CASTRMTSGGHYNEQFF TGTGCCAGCACCCGTATGACTAGCGGAGGACACTACAATGAGCAGTTCTTC
TRBJ2-7 TRBV6-6 NA NA CASSYSTVYEQYF TGTGCCAGCAGTTACTCGACAGTCTACGAGCAGTACTTC
TRBJ1-2 TRBV30 NA NA CAWSPRVGYTF TGTGCCTGGAGCCCGAGGGTTGGCTACACCTTC
TRBJ1-2 TRBV7-6 NA NA CASSSILSWSKEALVHVGYTF TGTGCCAGCAGCTCCATCCTATCTTGGAGTAAAGAGGCGCTAGTCCATGTTGGCTACACCTTC
TRBJ2-5 TRBV7-7 TRBD2 NA CASSLVGGGETQYF TGTGCCAGCAGCTTAGTCGGCGGGGGGGAGACCCAGTACTTC
TRBJ2-3 TRBV6-5 TRBD2 NA CASSYRGGAAENTQYF TGTGCCAGCAGTTATCGCGGGGGGGCCGCAGAAAATACGCAGTATTTT
TRBJ2-3 TRBV2 TRBD2 NA CASSDPSGDTDTQYF TGTGCCAGCAGTGACCCTAGCGGGGACACAGATACGCAGTATTTT
TRBJ2-2 TRBV7-9 NA few CASSSDTFSGELFF TGTGCCAGCAGCAGTGACACCTTCTCCGGGGAGCTGTTTTTT
TRBJ1-2 TRBV7-9 NA once CASSSKIASYGYTF TGTGCCAGCAGCTCAAAGATTGCCAGCTATGGCTACACCTTC
TRBJ1-3 TRBV4-1 NA NA CASSQVGSSGNTIYF TGCGCCAGCAGCCAAGTTGGCAGTTCAGGAAACACCATATATTTT
TRBJ2-7 TRBV30 NA NA CASIPDSSSYEQYF TGTGCCTCGATACCGGACAGCAGCTCCTACGAGCAGTACTTC
TRBJ1-1 TRBV30 NA NA CAWNPRLLGRYTEAFF TGTGCCTGGAACCCTCGGCTTTTGGGGAGATACACTGAAGCTTTCTTT
TRBJ1-2 TRBV6-5 TRBD1 few CASSGDRRTLYGYTF TGTGCCAGCAGCGGGGACAGGAGGACCCTCTATGGCTACACCTTC
TRBJ1-6 TRBV9 NA few CASSSRQERSPLHF TGTGCCAGCAGCTCAAGACAGGAAAGATCACCCCTCCACTTT
TRBJ1-1 TRBV15 TRBD1 few CATSGRQGLGTEAFF TGTGCCACCAGCGGTAGACAGGGGCTGGGCACTGAAGCTTTCTTT
TRBJ2-7 TRBV10-3 NA NA CAISDTSYEQYF TGTGCCATCAGTGACACTAGCTACGAGCAGTACTTC
TRBJ2-2 TRBV14 TRBD1 NA CASSQDRGRGELFF TGTGCCAGCAGCCAAGACAGGGGGCGCGGGGAGCTGTTTTTT
TRBJ1-1 TRBV6-5 NA once CASSYSGRDTEAFF TGTGCCAGCAGTTACTCAGGCAGGGACACTGAAGCTTTCTTT
TRBJ2-1 TRBV5-4 TRBD1 NA CASSTRQGASEQFF TGTGCCAGCAGCACGCGACAGGGGGCATCTGAGCAGTTCTTC
TRBJ2-5 TRBV7-2 TRBD2 NA CASERAGGPETQYF TGTGCCAGTGAACGGGCGGGAGGGCCGGAGACCCAGTACTTC
TRBJ2-7 TRBV6-1 NA NA CASSEGDYEQYF TGTGCCAGCAGTGAAGGAGACTACGAGCAGTACTTC
TRBJ1-4 TRBV6-1 TRBD1 NA CASTRDRNEKLFF TGTGCCTCAACCCGGGACAGGAATGAAAAACTGTTTTTT
TRBJ2-5 TRBV30 TRBD1 NA CAWSVGGPETQYF TGTGCCTGGAGTGTAGGGGGCCCAGAGACCCAGTACTTC
TRBJ2-2 TRBV6-1 NA NA CASSEERWEGELFF TGTGCCAGCAGTGAAGAGCGGTGGGAAGGGGAGCTGTTTTTT
TRBJ1-6 TRBV25-1 NA NA CASSTKSGSPLHF TGTGCCAGCAGCACAAAATCGGGGTCACCCCTCCACTTT
TRBJ2-7 TRBV5-4 TRBD2 NA CASSLAGGGRLTYEQYF TGTGCCAGCAGCTTGGCCGGTGGCGGGAGGCTCACCTACGAGCAGTACTTC
TRBJ2-7 TRBV11-2 NA NA CASSLRGGRGGSISYEQYF TGTGCCAGCAGTCTAAGGGGTGGTAGGGGGGGCTCAATATCCTACGAGCAGTACTTC
TRBJ1-1 TRBV5-4 NA NA CASSLDRALNTEAFF TGTGCCAGCAGCTTGGACAGGGCCCTGAACACTGAAGCTTTCTTT
TRBJ2-1 TRBV2 NA few CASSEGGVEQFF TGTGCCAGCAGTGAGGGGGGTGTTGAGCAGTTCTTC